The 7 T cell receptor beta chains in this list originate from one sample, sequenced in a study of T cells in Graves' hyperthyroidism and ophthalmopathy. The source material, RNA transcripts, was used to amplify TCR beta CDR3 regions. Using the HTBI primer set, a first-round RT-PCR was run on the TCR CDR3. TCRdb redid the calling of the multiplex PCR reads with MiXCR, one entry per CDR3 protein. The table records around 530,000 distinct CDR3 sequences, more than 15% of them present only once. Material: blood. Receptors originate from a woman between 18 and 30 years old with Graves' ophthalmopathy.

In its sample, this clonotype was seen many times. This chain connects TRBV29-1 to TRBJ2-5, with 10 bases aligning to TRBD2. The ends lost 4 bases at V and 5 bases at J; junction bases unmatched: 7. This CDR3 region has 14 residues. Germline loops: CDR1 SQVTM, CDR2 ANQGSEA. The CDR3 DNA reads as TGCAGCGTTGGGCTAGCGGGAGTCAGTGAGACCCAGTACTTC. Translating it yields CSVGLAGVSETQYF.

There are many counts of this clonotype. The chain joins TRBV3-1 to TRBJ2-2, with TRBD2 matching 8 bases. With 3 bases clipped from V and 4 bases from J, the junction kept 4 bases outside the gene matches. Germline V gene data show CDR1 as LGHDT and CDR2 as YNNKEL (reference sequence). The CDR3 has 15 amino acids. The CDR3: CASSQTSVSTGELFF. CDR3 in DNA: TGTGCCAGCAGCCAGACTAGCGTAAGCACCGGGGAGCTGTTTTTT. The entire variable domain, with the rest obtained from reference TRBV3-1 and TRBJ2-2, is as follows: DTAVSQTPKYLVTQMGNDKSIKCEQNLGHDTMYWYKQDSKKFLKIMFSYNNKELIINETVPNRFSPKSPDKAHLNLHINSLELGDSAVYFCASSQTSVSTGELFFGEGSRLTVL.

The table lists this clonotype with many counts. This chain links TRBV12-3 or TRBV12-4 with TRBJ2-1; 13 nucleotides agree with TRBD2. The CDR3 contains 15 residues. V was clipped by 4 bases and J by 8 bases; unmatched bases: 5. CDR3 nucleotide sequence: TGTGCCAGCAGTTCCGGACTAGCGGGAGTCTATGAGCAGTTCTTC. Its translation is CASSSGLAGVYEQFF.

The chain uses TRBV5-1 and TRBJ2-3, with 9 bases matching TRBD2. CDR1 and CDR2 (germline): SGHRS, YFSETQ. The CDR3 extends over 15 amino acids. Unmatched junction bases numbered 6, after V lost 5 bases and J lost 2 bases. As DNA, the CDR3 is TGCGCCAGCAGTACTAGCGGGCTGTACACAGATACGCAGTATTTT. It specifies CASSTSGLYTDTQYF.

This clonotype came up many times. The rearrangement uses TRBV5-1 and TRBJ1-1; 7 positions match TRBD1. Trimming removed 5 bases from V and 5 bases from J; junction bases left unmatched: 6. There are 13 residues in the CDR3. CDR1 SGHRS and CDR2 YFSETQ come from the germline V gene. The CDR3 DNA reads as TGCGCCAGCAGACAGGGGATGGGGACTGAAGCTTTCTTT. As protein: CASRQGMGTEAFF.

The CDR3 loop is CASSLGTKKDTQYF. As DNA, the CDR3 is TGTGCCAGCAGCCTCGGGACAAAGAAAGATACGCAGTATTTT. The chain recombines TRBV11-3 with TRBJ2-3; tentative D call: TRBD1 (6 bases). The ends were cut back, 5 bases at V and 5 bases at J, with 14 bases in the middle. CDR3 length: 14 amino acids. The germline gives CDR1 SGHNT, CDR2 YENEEA.

This clonotype was counted between two and nine times. The genes are TRBV28 and TRBJ1-5; D remains ambiguous. The CDR3 sequence is 14 residues long. Germline V gives CDR1 MDHEN, CDR2 SYDVKM. Trimming shortened V by 7 bases and J by 4 bases, and 14 bases separated the two germline ends. CDR3 residues: CASNGVGGNQPQHF. DNA of the CDR3: TGTGCCAGCAATGGGGTTGGTGGTAATCAGCCCCAGCATTTT.